This TCR beta chain emerged from a study of response to subunit inactivated influenza vaccine. Whole-study findings and limits: It was the authors' suggestion that each seasonal influenza vaccination recruits few new T cells.

V lost 1 base to trimming and J lost 10 bases, with 19 bases between them. Germline V CDR1 and CDR2: SEHNR, FQNEAQ (reference sequence). This CDR3 has 16 amino acids. TCRdb ran MiXCR on the RT-PCR reads and lists one entry per CDR3 protein. The table lists approximately 700,000 distinct CDR3 sequences, roughly 13% of them singletons. A word on this clonotype: Antigen: not known.

The J gene is TRBJ1-4, the V gene TRBV7-9; D not resolved. Sequencing was performed on PBMCs from blood, taken less than 15 days before vaccination. This clonotype originated in a man aged 45-60 years who received an inactivated influenza vaccine. The CDR3 bases are TGTGCCAGCAGCTTAGGATCGGCCGGCGAGGGTGTAAAACTGTTTTTT. This translates into CASSLGSAGEGVKLFF.